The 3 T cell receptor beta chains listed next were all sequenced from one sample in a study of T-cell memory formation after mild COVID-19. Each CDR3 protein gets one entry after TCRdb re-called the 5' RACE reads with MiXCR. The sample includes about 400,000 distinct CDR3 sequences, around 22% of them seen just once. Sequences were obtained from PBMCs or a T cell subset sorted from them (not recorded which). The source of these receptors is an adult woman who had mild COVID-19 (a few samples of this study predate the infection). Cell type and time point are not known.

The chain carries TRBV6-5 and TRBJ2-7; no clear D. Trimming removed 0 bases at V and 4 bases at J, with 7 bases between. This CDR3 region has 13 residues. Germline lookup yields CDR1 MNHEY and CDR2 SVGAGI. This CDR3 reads CASSYSAEYEQYF. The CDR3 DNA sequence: TGTGCCAGCAGTTACTCAGCAGAGTACGAGCAGTACTTC.

The CDR3, as DNA: TGTGCCAGCAGTCAGGGGGGCTATGAGCAGTTCTTC. The encoded protein is CASSQGGYEQFF. The genes are TRBV2 and TRBJ2-1; D may be TRBD1 (7 bases). V dropped 5 bases and J dropped 8 bases, with 10 bases sitting between them. Germline V gene sequence: CDR1 SNHLY, CDR2 FYNNEI. The CDR3 runs to 12 residues.

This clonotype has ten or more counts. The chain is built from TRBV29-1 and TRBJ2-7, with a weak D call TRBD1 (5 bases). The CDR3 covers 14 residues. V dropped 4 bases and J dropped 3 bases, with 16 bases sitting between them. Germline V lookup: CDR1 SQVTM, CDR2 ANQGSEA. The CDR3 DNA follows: TGCAGCGTTGCGGCGGCAGGGAACCTCTACGAGCAGTACTTC. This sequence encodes CSVAAAGNLYEQYF.